The count of the clone carrying this T cell receptor beta chain is one. Its antigen is not identified. The data derive from a study of shared clonotypes between healthy human individuals. Background on the study: Serving as donors were a couple of women and a few men, whose ages spanned 18 to 49.

Study-wide results and limits: With few donors, the genetic and exposure-history diversity represented was limited. Sharing of clonotypes among donors was expected to vary with sequencing depth.

Several immunoSEQ plates held equal portions of the genomic DNA taken from each subset. Some clones are missing from TCRdb's copy, which holds only in-frame ones; the method was immunoSEQ multiplex PCR. The profile shows some 580,000 clones, 95% to 98% of them singletons. Terminally differentiated effector memory CD45RA+ cells were excluded by CCR7 positive selection of CD45RO-negative cells. After removal of 8 bases from V and 4 bases from J, the junction contained 11 bases not matched to a gene. The CDR3 has 14 residues. Germline V lookup: CDR1 MNHNS, CDR2 SASEGT. V and J are TRBV6-1 and TRBJ2-7; 7 bases fit TRBD1. Sequenced input: naive CD8+ T cells sorted from blood. The sequence was obtained from a young man in good health. The CDR3 loop reads CASEGPGGFYEQYF. CDR3 DNA sequence: TGTGCCAGCGAGGGCCCAGGGGGATTTTACGAGCAGTACTTC.